This TCR beta chain was sequenced during a study of T cells in narcolepsy. Findings of the study overall: Reportedly, autoreactive clonotypes were serially detected in patients' blood but not controls'. Autoreactive clone sequences were missing from some blood memory CD4+ repertoires. Autoreactive HCRT-specific and TRIB2-specific clonotypes were marked in same-patient CSF-versus-blood CD4+ comparisons.

This CDR3 has 17 amino acids. Trimming shortened V by 1 base and J by 1 base, and 13 bases separated the two germline ends. Per the germline V gene, CDR1 is MNHEY and CDR2 is SMNVEV (reference sequence). About this clone: What it recognizes is unknown.

Assay: immunoSEQ multiplex PCR; the TCRdb copy retains only in-frame clones and omits some. The table shows 28,000 or so clones, with around nine tenths occurring only once. The chain uses TRBV27 and TRBJ2-2; D is possibly TRBD1 or TRBD2 (5 bases each). This receptor was obtained from a human donor with narcolepsy. The specimen sequenced was CD45RA- memory CD4+ T cells from PBMCs. The CDR3 DNA follows: TGTGCCAGCAGTTTATTGTATTCGGGGCGGAACACCGGGGAGCTGTTTTTT. Translation gives CASSLLYSGRNTGELFF.